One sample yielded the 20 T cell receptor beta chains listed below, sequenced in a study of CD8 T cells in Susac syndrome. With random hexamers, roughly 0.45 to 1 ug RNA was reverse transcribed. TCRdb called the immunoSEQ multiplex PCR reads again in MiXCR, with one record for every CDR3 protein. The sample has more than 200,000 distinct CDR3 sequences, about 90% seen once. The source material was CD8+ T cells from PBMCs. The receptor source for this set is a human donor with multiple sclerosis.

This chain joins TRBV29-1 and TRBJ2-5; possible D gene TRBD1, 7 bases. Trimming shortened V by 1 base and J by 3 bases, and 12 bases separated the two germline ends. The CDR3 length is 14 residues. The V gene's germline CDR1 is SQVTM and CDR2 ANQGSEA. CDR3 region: CSVEASRGEETQYF. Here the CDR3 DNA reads TGCAGCGTTGAAGCCTCCAGGGGGGAAGAGACCCAGTACTTC.

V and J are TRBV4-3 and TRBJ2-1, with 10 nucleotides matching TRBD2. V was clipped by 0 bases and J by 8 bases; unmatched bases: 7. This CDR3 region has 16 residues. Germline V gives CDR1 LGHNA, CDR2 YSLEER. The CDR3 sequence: CASSQDSLAGEDEQFF. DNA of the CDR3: TGCGCCAGCAGCCAAGATTCCCTAGCGGGAGAGGATGAGCAGTTCTTC.

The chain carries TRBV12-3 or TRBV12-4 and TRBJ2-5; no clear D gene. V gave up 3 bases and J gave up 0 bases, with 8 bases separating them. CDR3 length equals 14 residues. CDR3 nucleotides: TGTGCCAGCAGTTTCAGTTTTAACCAAGAGACCCAGTACTTC. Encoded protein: CASSFSFNQETQYF.

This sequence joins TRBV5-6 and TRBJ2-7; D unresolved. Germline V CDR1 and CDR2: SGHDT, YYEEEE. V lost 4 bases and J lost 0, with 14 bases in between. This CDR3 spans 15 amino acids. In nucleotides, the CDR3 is TGTGCCAGCAGCCACCCGGTGGGGTCCTCCTACGAGCAGTACTTC. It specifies CASSHPVGSSYEQYF. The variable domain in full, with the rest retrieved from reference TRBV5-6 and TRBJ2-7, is DAGVTQSPTHLIKTRGQQVTLRCSPKSGHDTVSWYQQALGQGPQFIFQYYEEEERQRGNFPDRFSGHQFPNYSSELNVNALLLGDSALYLCASSHPVGSSYEQYFGPGTRLTVT.

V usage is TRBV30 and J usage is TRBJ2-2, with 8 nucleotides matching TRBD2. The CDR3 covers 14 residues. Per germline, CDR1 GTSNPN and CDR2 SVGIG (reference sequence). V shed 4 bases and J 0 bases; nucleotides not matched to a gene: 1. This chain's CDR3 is CAWTLAANTGELFF. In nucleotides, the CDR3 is TGTGCCTGGACACTAGCGGCGAACACCGGGGAGCTGTTTTTT.

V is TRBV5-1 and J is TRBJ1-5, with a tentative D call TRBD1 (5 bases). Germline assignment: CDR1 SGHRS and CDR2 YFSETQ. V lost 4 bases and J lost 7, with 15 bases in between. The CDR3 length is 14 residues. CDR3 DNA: TGCGCCAGCAGCCCGCAGGGTACGGACCAGCCCCAGCATTTT. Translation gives CASSPQGTDQPQHF.

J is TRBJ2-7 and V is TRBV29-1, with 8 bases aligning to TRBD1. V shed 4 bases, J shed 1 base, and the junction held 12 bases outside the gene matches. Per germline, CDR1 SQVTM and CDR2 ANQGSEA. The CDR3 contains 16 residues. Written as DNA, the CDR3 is TGCAGCGTTGCCTCCGGACAGGGAAGTCAATCCTACGAGCAGTACTTC. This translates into CSVASGQGSQSYEQYF.

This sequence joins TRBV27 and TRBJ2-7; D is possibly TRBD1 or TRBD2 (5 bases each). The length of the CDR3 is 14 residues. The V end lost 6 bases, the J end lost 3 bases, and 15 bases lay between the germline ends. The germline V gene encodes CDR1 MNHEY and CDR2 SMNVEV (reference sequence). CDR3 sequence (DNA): TGTGCCAGCAGACCCGAACGGGGCAGCTACGAGCAGTACTTC. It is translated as CASRPERGSYEQYF.

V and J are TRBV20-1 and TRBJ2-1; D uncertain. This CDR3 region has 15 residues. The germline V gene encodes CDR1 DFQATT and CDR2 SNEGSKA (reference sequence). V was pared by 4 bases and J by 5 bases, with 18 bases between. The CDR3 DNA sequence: TGCAGTGCTACTTGGATCGGCCATTCGGACAATGAGCAGTTCTTC. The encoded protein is CSATWIGHSDNEQFF.

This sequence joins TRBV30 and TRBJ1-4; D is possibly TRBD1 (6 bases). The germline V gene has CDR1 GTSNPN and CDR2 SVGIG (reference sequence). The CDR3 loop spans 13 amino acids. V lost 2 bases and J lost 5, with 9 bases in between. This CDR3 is CAWSTGQNEKLFF. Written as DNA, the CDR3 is TGTGCCTGGAGTACCGGACAGAATGAAAAACTGTTTTTT.

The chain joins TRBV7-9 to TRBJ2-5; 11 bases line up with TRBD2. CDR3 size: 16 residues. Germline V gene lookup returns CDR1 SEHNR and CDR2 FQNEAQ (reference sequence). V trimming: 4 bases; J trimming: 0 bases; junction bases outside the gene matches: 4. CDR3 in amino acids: CASSSPGLADQETQYF. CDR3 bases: TGTGCCAGCAGCTCCCCGGGACTAGCGGACCAAGAGACCCAGTACTTC. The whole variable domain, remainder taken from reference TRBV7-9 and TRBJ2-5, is DTGVSQNPRHKITKRGQNVTFRCDPISEHNRLYWYRQTLGQGPEFLTYFQNEAQLEKSRLLSDRFSAERPKGSFSTLEIQRTEQGDSAMYLCASSSPGLADQETQYFGPGTRLLVL.

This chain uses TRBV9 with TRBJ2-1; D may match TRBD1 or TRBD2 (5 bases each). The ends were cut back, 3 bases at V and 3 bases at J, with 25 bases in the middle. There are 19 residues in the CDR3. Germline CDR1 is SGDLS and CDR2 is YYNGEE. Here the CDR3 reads CASSAPRDPQEGFYNEQFF. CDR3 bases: TGTGCCAGCAGCGCCCCCAGGGACCCTCAAGAGGGCTTCTACAATGAGCAGTTCTTC.

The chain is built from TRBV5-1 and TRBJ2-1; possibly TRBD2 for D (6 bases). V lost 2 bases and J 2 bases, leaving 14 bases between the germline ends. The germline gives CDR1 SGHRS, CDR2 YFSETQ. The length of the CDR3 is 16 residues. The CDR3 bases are TGCGCCAGCAGCTTTCCCGGGGGAGACGCCTACAATGAGCAGTTCTTC. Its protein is CASSFPGGDAYNEQFF.

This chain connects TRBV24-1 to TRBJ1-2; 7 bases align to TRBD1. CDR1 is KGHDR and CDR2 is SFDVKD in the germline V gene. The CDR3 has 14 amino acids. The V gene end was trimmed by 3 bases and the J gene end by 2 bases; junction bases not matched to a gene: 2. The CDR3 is CATSDEDRNYGYTF. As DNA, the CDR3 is TGTGCCACCAGTGATGAGGACAGGAACTATGGCTACACCTTC.

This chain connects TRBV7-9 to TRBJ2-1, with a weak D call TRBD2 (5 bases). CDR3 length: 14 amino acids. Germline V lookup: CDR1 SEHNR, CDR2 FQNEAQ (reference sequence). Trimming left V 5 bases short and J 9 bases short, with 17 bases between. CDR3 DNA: TGTGCCAGCAGCATTAATCTAGGGAGTCGTGAGCAGTTCTTC. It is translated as CASSINLGSREQFF.

CDR3 sequence: CASTLQGAPGETQYF. CDR3 sequence (DNA): TGTGCCAGTACATTACAGGGGGCGCCGGGAGAGACCCAGTACTTC. V gene TRBV19 combines with J gene TRBJ2-5, with TRBD1 matching over 9 bases. J was trimmed by 4 bases and V by 7 bases; bases with no gene match: 10. The CDR3 runs to 15 residues. Germline loops: CDR1 LNHDA, CDR2 SQIVND (reference sequence).

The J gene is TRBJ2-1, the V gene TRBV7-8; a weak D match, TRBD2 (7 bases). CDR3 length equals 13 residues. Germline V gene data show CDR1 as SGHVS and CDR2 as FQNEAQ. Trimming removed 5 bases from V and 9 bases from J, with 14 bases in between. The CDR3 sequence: CASSPRGGGEQFF. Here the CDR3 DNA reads TGTGCCAGCAGCCCACGAGGGGGGGGTGAGCAGTTCTTC. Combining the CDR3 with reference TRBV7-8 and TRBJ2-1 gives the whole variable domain GAGVSQSPRYKVAKRGQDVALRCDPISGHVSLFWYQQALGQGPEFLTYFQNEAQLDKSGLPSDRFFAERPEGSVSTLKIQRTQQEDSAVYLCASSPRGGGEQFFGPGTRLTVL.

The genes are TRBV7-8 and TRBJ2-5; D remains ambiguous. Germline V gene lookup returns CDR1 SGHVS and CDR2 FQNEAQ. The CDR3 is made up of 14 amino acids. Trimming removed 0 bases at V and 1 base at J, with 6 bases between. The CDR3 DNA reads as TGTGCCAGCAGCTTAGCAGGGTTCCAAGAGACCCAGTACTTC. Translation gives CASSLAGFQETQYF.

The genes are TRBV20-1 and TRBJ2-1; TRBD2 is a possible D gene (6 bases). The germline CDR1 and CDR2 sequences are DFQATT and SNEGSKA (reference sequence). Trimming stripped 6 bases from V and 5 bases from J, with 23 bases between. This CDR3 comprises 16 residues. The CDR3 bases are TGCAGTGCCCCATTACCGGGACTCGCAAGAGACAATGAGCAGTTCTTC. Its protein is CSAPLPGLARDNEQFF.

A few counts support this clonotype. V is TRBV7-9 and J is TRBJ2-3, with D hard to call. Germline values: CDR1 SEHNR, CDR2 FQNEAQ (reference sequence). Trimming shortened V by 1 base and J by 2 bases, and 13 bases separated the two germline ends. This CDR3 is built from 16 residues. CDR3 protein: CASSLGWAEYTDTQYF. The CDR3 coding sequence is TGTGCCAGCAGCTTAGGATGGGCAGAGTACACAGATACGCAGTATTTT.